This T cell receptor beta chain was retrieved from a study of a mutant IDH1 vaccine in newly diagnosed glioma. Across the whole study: Those enrolled had earlier been treated with radiotherapy, temozolomide, or both, mostly both.

Time point defined: week 23, last vaccination. Mutant IDH1 20-mer peptide, at 300 ug, made up each vaccine dose, with topical imiquimod. As for this clone: Its antigen is unidentified.

The table came from immunoSEQ multiplex PCR; TCRdb's copy has only in-frame clones and leaves some out. The sample holds roughly 52,000 clones, 75% to 90% seen once. This CDR3 has 16 residues. The V end lost 5 bases, the J end lost 2 bases, and 16 bases lay between the germline ends. From germline, CDR1 is LNHDA and CDR2 SQIVND (reference sequence). This clonotype was sampled from a man aged 35 to 55 with glioma. This sequence joins TRBV19 and TRBJ2-1, with D unresolved. Sequenced material: PBMCs, taken from a glioma patient whose treatment included an IDH1 peptide vaccine. CDR3 loop: CASSFASRRTYNEQFF. CDR3 in DNA: TGTGCCAGTAGTTTCGCATCTAGAAGAACCTACAATGAGCAGTTCTTC.